Listed below are T cell receptor beta chains from one sample, sequenced in a study of T cell changes during pregnancy in multiple sclerosis. The repertoire was sequenced with immunoSEQ multiplex PCR; TCRdb's copy has only in-frame clones and lacks some. The table lists fewer than 85,000 clones, around nine tenths of them singletons, with 1.6% in the top ten. The starting material was peripheral blood, obtained in the first trimester of pregnancy. The receptors here all came from a female donor in good health, enrolled as a control in a pregnancy study. CDR3s include the opening cysteine and the closing phenylalanine or tryptophan. A D gene is named only where the DNA matches it firmly. Size values are once, few and many counts, or a class for expanded clones, and some rows have none.

. TRBJ1-4 . TRBV5-1 TGCGCCAGCAGCTCCCAGGGAACAACTAATGAAAAACTGTTTTTT CASSSQGTTNEKLFF
. TRBJ2-7 . TRBV10-3 TGTGCCATCAGTGATTGGGAGGGGGAAAGCTCCTACGAGCAGTACTTC CAISDWEGESSYEQYF
TRBD2 TRBJ2-1 . TRBV19 TGTGCCAGTAGTGCCGGACTAGCCTCCTACAATGAGCAGTTCTTC CASSAGLASYNEQFF
. TRBJ2-1 . TRBV4-1 TGCGCCAGCAGCCAAGTTTTGGCGGCGCACAATGAGCAGTTCTTC CASSQVLAAHNEQFF
TRBD1 TRBJ2-5 . TRBV5-1 TGCGCCAGCAGCTTGGCAGGGGGCAGGGAGACCCAGTACTTC CASSLAGGRETQYF
. TRBJ2-5 once TRBV11-2 TGTGCCAGCAGCCCCGTGCGTGGGAGGAGCGGCCAAGAGACCCAGTACTTC CASSPVRGRSGQETQYF
. TRBJ2-2 . TRBV2 TGTGCCAGCTGGGAGTACGGGAGTGGCGAGGAGCTGTTTTTT CASWEYGSGEELFF
TRBD2 TRBJ2-1 . TRBV19 TGTGCCAGTAGTATCTTCGCGGGAGGCTACAATGAGCAGTTCTTC CASSIFAGGYNEQFF
TRBD2 TRBJ2-2 . TRBV7-9 TGTGCCAGCAGCTATCGGCTAGCGGGCGCGAACACCGGGGAGCTGTTTTTT CASSYRLAGANTGELFF
. TRBJ1-2 once TRBV9 TGTGCCAGCAGCCCCCCCGGTAACTATGGCTACACCTTC CASSPPGNYGYTF
. TRBJ1-1 . TRBV9 TGTGCCAGCAGCGCGGCAGGGTCTGCCACTGAAGCTTTCTTT CASSAAGSATEAFF
TRBD2 TRBJ2-1 . TRBV19 TGTGCCAGTACGGGACTAGCCTGGAATGAGCAGTTCTTC CASTGLAWNEQFF
TRBD1 TRBJ1-3 . TRBV28 TGTGCCAGCAGTTTCTTACAGGGGCCCTCTGGAAACACCATATATTTT CASSFLQGPSGNTIYF
. TRBJ2-7 . TRBV7-9 TGTGCCAGCAGCTTAGCGCCGGGTTACGAGCAGTACTTC CASSLAPGYEQYF
. TRBJ2-7 . TRBV9 TGTGCCAGCAGCGTAGGCGGTAGCTCCTACGAGCAGTACTTC CASSVGGSSYEQYF
. TRBJ2-7 . TRBV5-1 TGCGCCAGCAGCTTCGGTTCAGCGACTAACGAGCAGTACTTC CASSFGSATNEQYF
. TRBJ2-5 . TRBV10-3 TGTGCCATCAGCAAACAGGGTGTGGGGGAGACCCAGTACTTC CAISKQGVGETQYF
TRBD1 TRBJ1-4 . TRBV6-5 TGTGCCAGCAGTTTTCACACCGGGACAGGAGGCGAAAAACTGTTTTTT CASSFHTGTGGEKLFF
TRBD1 TRBJ1-6 . TRBV6-5 TGTGCCACGTCTGGGACAGCAATTCGTTCACCCCTCCACTTT CATSGTAIRSPLHF
TRBD2 TRBJ2-1 . TRBV10-3 TGTGCCATCAGTGGGGAACTAGCGGGAGCGGGCAATGAGCAGTTCTTC CAISGELAGAGNEQFF
. TRBJ2-1 . TRBV5-1 TGCGCCAGCAGCTTGACGGTTTCGAGCTCCTACAATGAGCAGTTCTTC CASSLTVSSSYNEQFF
. TRBJ1-2 . TRBV2 TGTGCCAGCAGTGTCGCGACAGCCTATGGCTACACCTTC CASSVATAYGYTF
TRBD2 TRBJ2-7 . TRBV27 TGTGCCAGCAGTTTTGGGACTACACACTACGAGCAGTACTTC CASSFGTTHYEQYF
. TRBJ2-3 . TRBV5-1 TGCGCCAGCAGCCTGGACAGATCCACAGATACGCAGTATTTT CASSLDRSTDTQYF
. TRBJ1-1 . TRBV25-1 TGTGCCAGCAGTGTAAAAGGGTGGACTGGTGCGGGGAACACTGAAGCTTTCTTT CASSVKGWTGAGNTEAFF
TRBD2 TRBJ2-1 . TRBV19 TGTGCCAGTAGACCTACTAGCGTCTCCTACAATGAGCAGTTCTTC CASRPTSVSYNEQFF
. TRBJ1-4 few TRBV2 TGTGCCAGCACCTCGACGGGGGAAAAACTGTTTTTT CASTSTGEKLFF
TRBD1 TRBJ2-7 many TRBV10-3 TGTGCCATCAGAGGACAGGGGGCCACCTACGAGCAGTACTTC CAIRGQGATYEQYF
. TRBJ1-3 . TRBV19 TGTGCCAGTCGGCAAGGCGGGTCCTATTTAACGAGGGCTGGAAACACCATATATTTT CASRQGGSYLTRAGNTIYF
. TRBJ2-5 . TRBV2 TGTGCCAGCGCGGAAGAAACAGGGGAGACCCAGTACTTC CASAEETGETQYF
. TRBJ1-5 . TRBV7-8 TGTGCCAGCAGCTTCCCCCGAGCAGGGTCTGGGCAGCCCCAGCATTTT CASSFPRAGSGQPQHF
TRBD1 TRBJ2-1 . TRBV5-1 TGCGCCAGCAGCTTATCCGGGACAGCATACAATGAGCAGTTCTTC CASSLSGTAYNEQFF
TRBD2 TRBJ2-1 . TRBV29-1 TGCAGCGTTGAACTAGCGGGACTGTACAATGAGCAGTTCTTC CSVELAGLYNEQFF
. TRBJ1-5 . TRBV28 TGTGCCACCCAGGTATATAGCAATCAGCCCCAGCATTTT CATQVYSNQPQHF
TRBD2 TRBJ2-1 . TRBV18 TGTGCCAGCTCCAAGGCGGCGGGGGACAATGAGCAGTTCTTC CASSKAAGDNEQFF
. TRBJ2-7 . TRBV27 TGTGCCAGCAGTCGAGGGATCTCCTACGAGCAGTACTTC CASSRGISYEQYF
. TRBJ2-3 . TRBV2 TGTGCCAGCAGTTTCGGGATCACGCAGTATTTT CASSFGITQYF
TRBD2 TRBJ2-3 . TRBV4-2 TGTGCCAGCAGCCCGTTGAATGTCGGGAGGTCCACAGATACGCAGTATTTT CASSPLNVGRSTDTQYF
. TRBJ1-1 few TRBV4-1 TGCGCCAGCAGCCAGCAGGGCCACACTGAAGCTTTCTTT CASSQQGHTEAFF
. TRBJ2-3 . TRBV7-2 TGTGCCAGCAGCTTAAATAGGGCGGGACTCTCAGATACGCAGTATTTT CASSLNRAGLSDTQYF
TRBD1 TRBJ1-2 . TRBV2 TGTGCCAGAGAGGGACAGTTTTCCTCCTCAGGGGGCTACACCTTC CAREGQFSSSGGYTF
. TRBJ2-3 . TRBV28 TGTGCCAGCAGTTTACTGCGGGAAAGGACAGATACGCAGTATTTT CASSLLRERTDTQYF
. TRBJ2-5 . TRBV5-4 TGTGCCAGCAGCTTGCACTGGGCGGGCCAAGAGACCCAGTACTTC CASSLHWAGQETQYF